This T cell receptor (beta chain) emerged from a study of blood T cells in healthy people across ages. Overall study context: With template switching, about one barcoded beta molecule was captured per two T cells. Overall study findings and caveats: Long-lived donors carried more naive CD4+ cells and greater diversity than aged donors.

Next came a second PCR, run for about 7 to 12 cycles, which used a sample-barcoded 5' primer along with a J-beta primer mix. Through a template-switch adaptor with 12 random nucleotides, each cDNA molecule received a tag. MiXCR, applied by TCRdb to the 5' RACE reads, yields one record per CDR3 protein. The sample shows hundreds of thousands of distinct CDR3 sequences, 55% to 70% of them seen only once. The V end was cut by 6 bases, the J end by 5 bases, with 12 bases between. The CDR3 length is 12 residues. Germline lookup yields CDR1 SGHDT and CDR2 YYEEEE. Healthy Caucasians from Russia aged roughly 6 to 95 served as donors. Notes on this clonotype: Its target is not known.

The sample was blood. This sequence originates from a man under 40 in good health. The V call is TRBV5-6, the J call TRBJ2-7; D gene ambiguous. Here the CDR3 reads CASMGRINEQYF. The CDR3 region has the DNA TGTGCCAGCATGGGCAGGATAAACGAGCAGTACTTC.